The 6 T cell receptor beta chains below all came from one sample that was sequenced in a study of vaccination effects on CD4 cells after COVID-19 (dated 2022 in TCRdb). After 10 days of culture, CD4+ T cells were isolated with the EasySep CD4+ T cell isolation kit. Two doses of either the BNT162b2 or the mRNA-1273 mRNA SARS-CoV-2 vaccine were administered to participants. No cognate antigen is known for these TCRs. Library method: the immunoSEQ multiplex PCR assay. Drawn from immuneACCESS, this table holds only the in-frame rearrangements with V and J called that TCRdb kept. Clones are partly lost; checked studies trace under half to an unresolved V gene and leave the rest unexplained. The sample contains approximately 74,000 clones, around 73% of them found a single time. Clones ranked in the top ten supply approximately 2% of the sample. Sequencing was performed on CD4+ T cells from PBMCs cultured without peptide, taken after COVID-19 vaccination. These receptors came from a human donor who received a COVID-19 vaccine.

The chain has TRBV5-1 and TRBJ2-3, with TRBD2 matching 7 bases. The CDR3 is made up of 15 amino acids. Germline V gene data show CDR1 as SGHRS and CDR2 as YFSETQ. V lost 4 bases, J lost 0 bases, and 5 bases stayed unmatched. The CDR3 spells CASSGTSVSTDTQYF. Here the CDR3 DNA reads TGCGCCAGCAGCGGAACTAGCGTAAGCACAGATACGCAGTATTTT.

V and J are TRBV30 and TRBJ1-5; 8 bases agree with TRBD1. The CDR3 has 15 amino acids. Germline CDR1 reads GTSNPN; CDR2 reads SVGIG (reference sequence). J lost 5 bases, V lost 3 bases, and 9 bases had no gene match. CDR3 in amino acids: CAWSLRQGKDQPQHF. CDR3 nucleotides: TGTGCCTGGAGCCTCCGACAGGGGAAGGATCAGCCCCAGCATTTT.

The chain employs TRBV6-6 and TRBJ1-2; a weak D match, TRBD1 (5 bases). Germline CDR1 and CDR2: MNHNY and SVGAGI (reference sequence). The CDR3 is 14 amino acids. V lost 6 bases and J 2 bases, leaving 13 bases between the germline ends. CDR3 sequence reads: CASRGTADNYGYTF. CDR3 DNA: TGTGCCAGCAGGGGGACCGCGGACAACTATGGCTACACCTTC.

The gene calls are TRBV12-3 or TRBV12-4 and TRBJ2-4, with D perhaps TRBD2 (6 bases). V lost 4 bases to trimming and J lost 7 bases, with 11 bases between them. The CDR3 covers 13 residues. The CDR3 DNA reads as TGTGCCAGCAGTTCCTCCCGGGGGAACATTCAGTACTTC. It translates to CASSSSRGNIQYF.

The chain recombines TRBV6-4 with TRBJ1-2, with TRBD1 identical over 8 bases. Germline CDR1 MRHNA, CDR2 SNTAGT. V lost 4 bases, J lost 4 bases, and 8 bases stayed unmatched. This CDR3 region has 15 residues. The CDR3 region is CASSAQGGSSYGYTF. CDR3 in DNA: TGTGCCAGCAGTGCACAGGGGGGGTCTAGCTATGGCTACACCTTC.

CDR3 nucleotide sequence: TGTGCCAGCTCACCCTACGGGGGGGAGAATTCACCCCTCCACTTT. Translating it yields CASSPYGGENSPLHF. The chain has TRBV18 and TRBJ1-6; D is perhaps TRBD1 (5 bases). Germline CDR1 KGHSH, CDR2 LQKENI. The CDR3 length is 15 residues. V gave up 3 bases and J gave up 7 bases, with 13 bases separating them.